Following are 12 T cell receptor beta chains from one sample sequenced in a study of cytomegalovirus exposure and HLA in healthy donors. The PCR had 60 Vbeta and 13 Jbeta primers. Clones were read by immunoSEQ multiplex PCR, and TCRdb kept only the in-frame ones, dropping some. The table has around 180,000 clones, approximately 85% seen once. The sample comprised PBMCs. All receptors come from a man aged 18 to 29 in good health and CMV-seronegative.

The chain carries TRBV9 and TRBJ2-2; 7 positions match TRBD2. J lost 5 bases, V lost 0 bases, and 7 bases had no gene match. The CDR3 length is 16 residues. The V gene's germline CDR1 is SGDLS and CDR2 YYNGEE. For the CDR3, the DNA is TGTGCCAGCAGCGTAGGGGCGGGAGCATTGACCGGGGAGCTGTTTTTT. Translated, it gives CASSVGAGALTGELFF. The full variable domain, in which reference TRBV9 and TRBJ2-2 provide the parts outside the CDR3, is DSGVTQTPKHLITATGQRVTLRCSPRSGDLSVYWYQQSLDQGLQFLIQYYNGEERAKGNILERFSAQQFPDLHSELNLSSLELGDSALYFCASSVGAGALTGELFFGEGSRLTVL.

J is TRBJ2-1 and V is TRBV7-3, with TRBD2 matching over 10 bases. Trimming removed 1 base from V and 2 bases from J; junction bases left unmatched: 17. This CDR3 has 21 amino acids. Germline lookup yields CDR1 SGHTA and CDR2 FQGTGA. Here the CDR3 DNA reads TGTGCCAGCAGCTTAAACCCGTCTAGCGGGAGAAGAGGGGTGGCCTACAATGAGCAGTTCTTC. As protein: CASSLNPSSGRRGVAYNEQFF. The complete variable domain, with remaining parts taken from reference TRBV7-3 and TRBJ2-1, reads GAGVSQTPSNKVTEKGKYVELRCDPISGHTALYWYRQSLGQGPEFLIYFQGTGAADDSGLPNDRFFAVRPEGSVSTLKIQRTERGDSAVYLCASSLNPSSGRRGVAYNEQFFGPGTRLTVL.

The chain recombines TRBV28 with TRBJ1-4, with a tentative D call TRBD1 (5 bases). Trimming took off 7 bases at V and 4 bases at J, with 16 bases between the two ends. Germline V gene sequence: CDR1 MDHEN, CDR2 SYDVKM. The CDR3 consists of 15 residues. Here the CDR3 DNA reads TGTGCCAGCAATGGTGCGGGGCCCTTTAATGAAAAACTGTTTTTT. Amino acid sequence: CASNGAGPFNEKLFF.

The CDR3 DNA reads as TGTGCCAGCAGTTTCAGGGGGAGGCGCAATCAGCCCCAGCATTTT. Translating gives CASSFRGRRNQPQHF. This chain connects TRBV28 to TRBJ1-5, with TRBD1 matching over 7 bases. V was clipped by 3 bases and J by 2 bases; unmatched bases: 4. Germline-derived CDR1 and CDR2 are MDHEN and SYDVKM. This CDR3 has 15 residues. The whole variable domain, remainder taken from reference TRBV28 and TRBJ1-5, is DVKVTQSSRYLVKRTGEKVFLECVQDMDHENMFWYRQDPGLGLRLIYFSYDVKMKEKGDIPEGYSVSREKKERFSLILESASTNQTSMYLCASSFRGRRNQPQHFGDGTRLSIL.

This chain links TRBV18 with TRBJ2-1; 10 bases are shared with TRBD2. The CDR3 consists of 15 residues. V lost 3 bases and J lost 2; bases outside the gene matches: 1. The germline V gene encodes CDR1 KGHSH and CDR2 LQKENI. CDR3 amino acids: CASSPGLAAYNEQFF. The CDR3 coding sequence is TGTGCCAGCTCACCCGGACTAGCGGCCTACAATGAGCAGTTCTTC.

The chain employs TRBV7-3 and TRBJ2-3, with TRBD1 matching over 9 bases. CDR1 SGHTA and CDR2 FQGTGA come from the germline V gene. This CDR3 has 18 residues. V gave up 1 base and J gave up 4 bases; unmatched junction bases: 12. The CDR3 loop reads CASSLRGTGGRSADTQYF. The CDR3 region has the DNA TGTGCCAGCAGCTTAAGGGGAACAGGGGGCAGGAGTGCAGATACGCAGTATTTT.

The rearrangement links TRBV7-2 to TRBJ2-1, with TRBD1 matching 10 bases. CDR3 length: 14 amino acids. V dropped 3 bases and J dropped 10; count of bases not matched to a gene: 6. Looked up from germline, CDR1 is SGHTA and CDR2 is FQGNSA. This chain's CDR3 is CASSFRTGGREQFF. The CDR3 nucleotides are TGTGCCAGCAGCTTCCGGACAGGGGGTAGGGAGCAGTTCTTC. Full variable domain (outside the CDR3, taken from reference TRBV7-2 and TRBJ2-1): GAGVSQSPSNKVTEKGKDVELRCDPISGHTALYWYRQSLGQGLEFLIYFQGNSAPDKSGLPSDRFSAERTGGSVSTLTIQRTQQEDSAVYLCASSFRTGGREQFFGPGTRLTVL.

The CDR3 DNA reads TGCGCCAGCAGCCAAGATCCTCTAGCGGGGCGCACAGATACGCAGTATTTT. It specifies CASSQDPLAGRTDTQYF. The rearrangement uses TRBV4-3 and TRBJ2-3; 9 bases are a match to TRBD2. This CDR3 is built from 17 residues. The V segment lost 0 bases and the J segment 1 base; nucleotides outside the gene matches: 5. Germline V gene data show CDR1 as LGHNA and CDR2 as YSLEER.

The chain carries TRBV6-5 and TRBJ2-1; TRBD1 matches at 8 bases. The germline gives CDR1 MNHEY, CDR2 SVGAGI. Unmatched junction bases numbered 2, after V lost 1 base and J lost 3 bases. The CDR3 is made up of 15 amino acids. The DNA for the CDR3 is TGTGCCAGCAGTTACTGGGACAGGAGCTACAATGAGCAGTTCTTC. Its protein product is CASSYWDRSYNEQFF.

The rearrangement uses TRBV11-2 and TRBJ2-7, with D possibly being TRBD1 (5 bases). The CDR3 is made up of 16 amino acids. V was cut by 1 base and J by 0 bases, with 13 bases left in between. In germline, CDR1 is SGHAT, CDR2 FQNNGV. CDR3 in DNA: TGTGCCAGCAGCTTAGTAGGCAGGGCCCACTCCTACGAGCAGTACTTC. It yields the protein CASSLVGRAHSYEQYF.

This chain uses TRBV4-2 with TRBJ1-2; a possible D gene is TRBD1 (6 bases). The CDR3 is 12 amino acids. The ends were cut back, 8 bases at V and 5 bases at J, with 12 bases in the middle. CDR1 LGHNA and CDR2 YNFKEQ come from the germline V gene. The CDR3 DNA is TGTGCCAGCGGGGGGGCTGAGTATGGCTACACCTTC. Its translation: CASGGAEYGYTF.

The chain links TRBV5-4 to TRBJ2-3; no clear D. V was clipped by 1 base and J by 2 bases, with 5 bases between them. The CDR3 contains 13 residues. CDR1 and CDR2 from the germline V gene are SGHNT and YYREEE (reference sequence). This CDR3 reads CASSLTNTDTQYF. CDR3 nucleotide sequence: TGTGCCAGCAGCTTGACTAACACAGATACGCAGTATTTT.